These T cell receptor beta chains were read from a single sample in a study of shared clonotypes between healthy human individuals. The method was immunoSEQ multiplex PCR; TCRdb's version includes in-frame clones alone and lacks a portion of them. The sample comprises a few million clones, 85% to 95% of which are singletons, and 0.37% rests with the top ten. Input material: naive CD4+ T cells from PBMCs. The receptors shown here come from a man in his late teens or twenties in good health. Some clones in this sample may be carry-over from other donors' samples. Both conserved end residues are part of each CDR3. The order of the fields is J gene, clone size, D gene, V gene, CDR3 protein, CDR3 DNA. A D gene is named only where the DNA matches it firmly. Not every row has a clone size; where given, it reads once, few, many or a size class.

TRBJ2-7 NA TRBD1 TRBV28 CASSPFTYLRQGGYEQYF TGTGCCAGCAGCCCCTTCACTTATCTGCGACAGGGCGGTTACGAGCAGTACTTC
TRBJ2-1 NA NA TRBV5-1 CASNSGERDGEQFF TGCGCCAGCAACTCGGGGGAAAGAGATGGTGAGCAGTTCTTC
TRBJ1-5 once NA TRBV28 CASTRPGVSNQPQHF TGTGCCAGCACCCGGCCAGGGGTGAGCAATCAGCCCCAGCATTTT
TRBJ1-1 NA TRBD1 TRBV5-5 CASSPGTATLNTEAFF TGTGCCAGCAGCCCGGGGACAGCCACATTGAACACTGAAGCTTTCTTT
TRBJ2-5 few TRBD2 TRBV20-1 CSPSGIETQYF TGCAGTCCCAGCGGGATAGAGACCCAGTACTTC
TRBJ1-4 NA NA TRBV28 CASSFEGAGEKLFF TGTGCCAGCAGTTTTGAAGGGGCTGGGGAAAAACTGTTTTTT
TRBJ1-2 NA NA TRBV5-6 CASSLGRWRGGYTF TGTGCCAGCAGCTTGGGGCGTTGGAGGGGAGGCTACACCTTC
TRBJ1-2 NA NA TRBV6-6 CASGGRTYGYTF TGTGCCAGCGGGGGGAGGACCTATGGCTACACCTTC
TRBJ2-1 once NA TRBV11-2 CASSLEGESNEQFF TGTGCCAGCAGCTTAGAGGGGGAGAGTAATGAGCAGTTCTTC
TRBJ2-7 NA NA TRBV29-1 CSVLTGRSSYEQYF TGCAGCGTTTTAACGGGACGGAGCTCCTACGAGCAGTACTTC
TRBJ1-4 NA TRBD1 TRBV5-5 CASSLEDRGSAGKLFF TGTGCCAGCAGCTTAGAGGACAGGGGTTCCGCGGGAAAACTGTTTTTT
TRBJ1-1 few NA TRBV7-3 CASSPQGGSTEAFF TGTGCCAGCAGCCCCCAAGGGGGGAGCACTGAAGCTTTCTTT
TRBJ2-7 NA TRBD2 TRBV5-1 CASRQGLADTYEQYF TGCGCCAGCAGACAGGGACTAGCGGACACCTACGAGCAGTACTTC
TRBJ1-3 once TRBD1 TRBV10-3 CAISELSARGGNTIYF TGTGCCATCAGTGAGCTGTCGGCCAGGGGGGGAAACACCATATATTTT
TRBJ2-5 NA NA TRBV7-6 CASSLVAGGETQYF TGTGCCAGCAGCTTAGTGGCCGGTGGTGAGACCCAGTACTTC
TRBJ2-3 NA TRBD2 TRBV19 CASSIGLAGTTDTQYF TGTGCCAGTAGTATCGGACTAGCGGGGACCACAGATACGCAGTATTTT
TRBJ2-5 NA TRBD2 TRBV6-5 CASRSAGGGQETQYF TGTGCCAGCAGGTCGGCGGGAGGGGGCCAAGAGACCCAGTACTTC
TRBJ2-5 NA TRBD1 TRBV18 CASSPPSGGWETQYF TGTGCCAGCTCACCACCGTCAGGGGGCTGGGAGACCCAGTACTTC
TRBJ2-3 NA NA TRBV6-5 CASSYSEGTDTQYF TGTGCCAGCAGTTACTCGGAGGGGACAGATACGCAGTATTTT
TRBJ2-3 NA NA TRBV5-1 CASSLTEGSDTQYF TGCGCCAGCAGCTTGACGGAGGGCTCAGATACGCAGTATTTT
TRBJ2-3 NA NA TRBV7-2 CASSLDRTDTQYF TGTGCCAGCAGCTTAGACCGCACAGATACGCAGTATTTT
TRBJ2-3 NA NA TRBV27 CASSRYNGLGTDTQYF TGTGCCAGCAGTCGATACAATGGATTGGGGACAGATACGCAGTATTTT
TRBJ2-1 NA NA TRBV28 CASSWGLVGQFF TGTGCCAGCAGTTGGGGACTTGTAGGCCAGTTCTTC
TRBJ2-3 NA TRBD2 TRBV2 CASTPAGAGYTQYF TGTGCCAGCACCCCGGCGGGAGCGGGGTATACGCAGTATTTT
TRBJ2-2 once NA TRBV7-9 CASSRDTHTGELFF TGTGCCAGCAGCCGGGACACACACACCGGGGAGCTGTTTTTT
TRBJ1-5 NA NA TRBV7-2 CASSFSDNQPQHF TGTGCCAGCAGCTTTTCCGATAATCAGCCCCAGCATTTT
TRBJ2-4 NA NA TRBV7-2 CASSPSRAKNIQYF TGTGCCAGCAGCCCGAGCAGAGCCAAAAACATTCAGTACTTC
TRBJ2-2 NA NA TRBV9 CASSVSSSIGELFF TGTGCCAGCAGCGTTAGCTCTAGTATCGGGGAGCTGTTTTTT
TRBJ1-2 NA TRBD1 TRBV19 CASRLGQATNYGYTF TGTGCCAGTAGACTGGGACAGGCCACTAACTATGGCTACACCTTC
TRBJ2-5 NA NA TRBV4-2 CASSQGGTAGEETQYF TGTGCCAGCAGCCAAGGAGGGACCGCCGGCGAAGAGACCCAGTACTTC
TRBJ1-4 NA TRBD1 TRBV30 CAWSHGQGATNEKLFF TGTGCCTGGAGTCACGGACAGGGAGCAACTAATGAAAAACTGTTTTTT
TRBJ2-7 NA TRBD2 TRBV5-4 CASSLDGGGISYEQYF TGTGCCAGCAGCTTGGATGGGGGAGGGATTTCCTACGAGCAGTACTTC
TRBJ1-1 NA TRBD1 TRBV7-8 CASSLTGREDEAFF TGTGCCAGCAGCTTGACAGGGCGGGAAGATGAAGCTTTCTTT
TRBJ2-1 NA TRBD2 TRBV9 CASSVGYVGTSNYNEQFF TGTGCCAGCAGCGTAGGTTATGTGGGGACTAGCAATTACAATGAGCAGTTCTTC
TRBJ2-7 NA NA TRBV29-1 CSVSAGPSYEQYF TGCAGCGTTTCGGCCGGACCCTCCTACGAGCAGTACTTC